A single sample gave rise to the 6 T cell receptor beta chains below, sequenced in a study of blood T cell repertoires in COVID-19. TCRdb's table, derived via immunoSEQ multiplex PCR, lists solely in-frame clones and lacks some. This table holds 150,000 to 200,000 clones, about 85% found once. Sequenced material: peripheral blood. These receptors were collected from a person aged 65 to 79 with COVID-19, enrolled during active disease.

The chain recombines TRBV27 with TRBJ2-3; TRBD2 might be the D (5 bases). V was shortened by 6 bases and J by 4 bases, with 14 bases between the two germline ends. The CDR3 has 14 amino acids. Germline V gene data show CDR1 as MNHEY and CDR2 as SMNVEV (reference sequence). CDR3 nucleotide sequence: TGTGCCAGCAGAACTAGAGATTTCCCAGATACGCAGTATTTT. Its translation: CASRTRDFPDTQYF.

V usage is TRBV29-1 and J usage is TRBJ1-1; D is perhaps TRBD1 (5 bases). CDR3 length: 13 residues. Trimming took off 6 bases at V and 1 base at J, with 12 bases between the two ends. Germline CDR1 and CDR2: SQVTM and ANQGSEA. The CDR3 sequence is CSVNLRANTEAFF. DNA of the CDR3: TGCAGCGTGAACCTCAGGGCGAACACTGAAGCTTTCTTT.

The chain employs TRBV7-2 and TRBJ2-1, with TRBD2 as a possible D gene (6 bases). Germline CDR1 SGHTA, CDR2 FQGNSA. This CDR3 comprises 12 residues. V was clipped by 6 bases and J by 6 bases, with 9 bases between them. CDR3 sequence reads: CASSWDSNEQFF. Written as DNA, the CDR3 is TGTGCCAGCAGTTGGGACTCCAATGAGCAGTTCTTC. Drawing the rest from reference TRBV7-2 and TRBJ2-1, the complete variable domain is GAGVSQSPSNKVTEKGKDVELRCDPISGHTALYWYRQSLGQGLEFLIYFQGNSAPDKSGLPSDRFSAERTGGSVSTLTIQRTQQEDSAVYLCASSWDSNEQFFGPGTRLTVL.

This rearrangement joins TRBV7-3 to TRBJ2-1, with 10 bases fitting TRBD2. CDR3 length equals 15 residues. From germline, CDR1 is SGHTA and CDR2 FQGTGA. Trimming removed 5 bases from V and 8 bases from J; junction bases left unmatched: 9. CDR3: CASSARLAGWDEQFF. As DNA, the CDR3 is TGTGCCAGCAGCGCGCGACTAGCGGGTTGGGATGAGCAGTTCTTC.

This rearrangement joins TRBV9 to TRBJ2-3, with D perhaps matching TRBD2 (6 bases). The CDR3 is made up of 15 amino acids. CDR1 is SGDLS, CDR2 YYNGEE, per germline. V lost 4 bases and J 2 bases, leaving 14 bases between the germline ends. Written as DNA, the CDR3 is TGTGCCAGCAGCCCCCGGGACTCAAACACAGATACGCAGTATTTT. This encodes CASSPRDSNTDTQYF.

On this clone itself: In the same sample, other DNA sequences code for this CDR3. The chain carries TRBV18 and TRBJ1-4; no clear D gene. Per the germline V gene, CDR1 is KGHSH and CDR2 is LQKENI. V lost 4 bases, J lost 3 bases, and 6 bases lay in between. The CDR3 loop spans 13 amino acids. Here the CDR3 reads CASSRGANEKLFF. CDR3 bases: TGTGCCAGCTCACGTGGAGCTAATGAAAAACTGTTTTTT.